Below, 19 T cell receptor beta chains from the same sample are listed, as sequenced in a study of naive and memory T cell subsets. Study outcomes and limitations: A few larger clonotypes appeared in naive repertoires, especially CD8, possibly memory cells re-expressing CD45RA.

An equimolar mix of two oligonucleotides served as the beta constant-region primer for TRBC1 and TRBC2. The ligated cDNA underwent four PCR rounds using SP2 and nested alpha and beta constant-region primers. TCRdb itself ran the UMI-ligation and nested PCR reads through MiXCR, one entry per CDR3 protein. The data contain around 140,000 distinct CDR3 sequences, under 25% of them seen just once; the ten biggest clones take up about 0.11%. Their target antigens are unknown. Material for sequencing was naive CD4+ T cells from blood. All receptors come from a human donor in good health.

This clonotype was seen just once. A much larger clone sits a single nucleotide away, making a read error possible. This rearrangement joins TRBV15 to TRBJ2-7; weak D call: TRBD1 (5 bases). Germline V gene sequence: CDR1 LNHNV, CDR2 YYDKDF (reference sequence). CDR3 length: 14 residues. CDR3 DNA sequence: TGTGCCACCAGCAGACAGGGAAGCTCCTACGAGCTGTACTTC. Translation: CATSRQGSSYELYF.

In its sample, this clonotype was seen a few times. The chain carries TRBV6-1 and TRBJ1-1, with D uncertain. Germline V gene sequence: CDR1 MNHNS, CDR2 SASEGT. There are 15 residues in the CDR3. Trimming took off 2 bases at V and 0 bases at J, with 10 bases between the two ends. CDR3 DNA: TGTGCCAGCAGTGAATTGTCGTCGGTGAACACTGAAGCTTTCTTT. Protein product: CASSELSSVNTEAFF.

The table lists this clonotype with a few counts. The chain employs TRBV3-1 and TRBJ2-7, with D tentatively TRBD1 or TRBD2 (5 bases each). V lost 3 bases, J lost 4 bases, and 10 bases lay in between. Germline values: CDR1 LGHDT, CDR2 YNNKEL (reference sequence). The CDR3 totals 13 residues. The CDR3 reads CASSQVEGYEQYF. The DNA for the CDR3 is TGTGCCAGCAGCCAGGTTGAGGGGTACGAGCAGTACTTC.

The CDR3 is CASSFKRQGFFGNTIYF. CDR3 bases: TGTGCCAGCAGTTTTAAAAGACAGGGTTTCTTTGGAAACACCATATATTTT. The chain has TRBV6-6 and TRBJ1-3; 7 bases align to TRBD1. The CDR3 is made up of 17 amino acids. Per the germline V gene, CDR1 is MNHNY and CDR2 is SVGAGI (reference sequence). J lost 3 bases, V lost 4 bases, and 12 bases had no gene match.

This clonotype was observed a few times. The CDR3: CASSLEGRADTQYF. As DNA, the CDR3 is TGCGCCAGCAGCTTGGAGGGAAGGGCAGATACGCAGTATTTT. The chain couples TRBV5-1 to TRBJ2-3; no firm D call. The CDR3 length is 14 residues. Germline V gene lookup returns CDR1 SGHRS and CDR2 YFSETQ. V gave up 0 bases and J gave up 4 bases, with 9 bases separating them. Looking up the rest from reference TRBV5-1 and TRBJ2-3 gives the full variable domain: KAGVTQTPRYLIKTRGQQVTLSCSPISGHRSVSWYQQTPGQGLQFLFEYFSETQRNKGNFPGRFSGRQFSNSRSEMNVSTLELGDSALYLCASSLEGRADTQYFGPGTRLTVL.

This clonotype was picked up a small number of times. V and J are TRBV9 and TRBJ2-1; 10 bases are shared with TRBD2. The germline CDR1 and CDR2 sequences are SGDLS and YYNGEE. V dropped 3 bases and J dropped 4; count of bases not matched to a gene: 4. The CDR3 runs 15 residues. CDR3 in amino acids: CASSGGLAEYNEQFF. CDR3 sequence (DNA): TGTGCCAGCAGCGGCGGACTAGCGGAGTACAATGAGCAGTTCTTC.

The chain uses TRBV5-1 and TRBJ2-7; D possibly corresponds to TRBD2 (5 bases). The V end lost 5 bases, the J end lost 2 bases, and 17 bases lay between the germline ends. The CDR3 runs to 15 residues. Germline V gene sequence: CDR1 SGHRS, CDR2 YFSETQ. The CDR3 DNA reads as TGCGCCAGCAGTCCCTCCACTAGAATCCCCTACGAGCAGTACTTC. Translation: CASSPSTRIPYEQYF. The full variable domain, rest sourced from reference TRBV5-1 and TRBJ2-7, is KAGVTQTPRYLIKTRGQQVTLSCSPISGHRSVSWYQQTPGQGLQFLFEYFSETQRNKGNFPGRFSGRQFSNSRSEMNVSTLELGDSALYLCASSPSTRIPYEQYFGPGTRLTVT.

This clonotype has a handful of counts. The chain joins TRBV7-3 to TRBJ1-2, with D possibly being TRBD1 (5 bases). Between the trimmed V and J ends, which lost 5 bases and 0 bases, there was a span of 13 bases. There are 15 residues in the CDR3. Germline CDR1 SGHTA, CDR2 FQGTGA. CDR3 region: CASSEGPASNYGYTF. The CDR3 coding sequence is TGTGCCAGCAGCGAGGGGCCAGCTTCTAACTATGGCTACACCTTC.

This clonotype was recorded many times. The chain uses TRBV29-1 and TRBJ2-1, with 10 bases that match TRBD2. CDR3 size: 14 residues. Germline V gene sequence: CDR1 SQVTM, CDR2 ANQGSEA. Germline trimming cut 4 bases from V and 5 bases from J; bases unmatched to any gene: 5. The CDR3 DNA reads as TGCAGCGTTGGATGGACTAGCGGTAACAATGAGCAGTTCTTC. As protein: CSVGWTSGNNEQFF.

This clonotype was observed many times. The gene calls are TRBV6-6 and TRBJ2-1; D may be TRBD1 (5 bases). Germline V CDR1 and CDR2: MNHNY, SVGAGI (reference sequence). Trimming removed 6 bases from V and 0 bases from J, with 9 bases in between. CDR3 length: 14 residues. In DNA form, the CDR3 reads TGTGCCAGCAGGGACAAGCCCTCCTACAATGAGCAGTTCTTC. Residues: CASRDKPSYNEQFF.

The chain links TRBV20-1 to TRBJ1-5; 7 bases agree with TRBD1. J was trimmed by 6 bases and V by 3 bases; bases with no gene match: 11. CDR1 is DFQATT and CDR2 is SNEGSKA in the germline V gene (reference sequence). The length of the CDR3 is 15 residues. CDR3 nucleotide sequence: TGCAGTGCTAGCATCCGGGACAGACATATTCAGCCCCAGCATTTT. The encoded protein is CSASIRDRHIQPQHF.

There are a few counts of this clonotype. The genes are TRBV7-8 and TRBJ1-4; TRBD1 is a possible D gene (5 bases). Germline V gene lookup returns CDR1 SGHVS and CDR2 FQNEAQ. CDR3 length: 15 amino acids. V lost 5 bases, J lost 8 bases, and 18 bases lay in between. This CDR3 is CASSGREGASEKLFF. Written as DNA, the CDR3 is TGTGCCAGCAGCGGTAGGGAAGGGGCGAGCGAAAAACTGTTTTTT.

This clonotype appeared many times. V is TRBV18 and J is TRBJ1-6; the D gene is possibly TRBD1 (5 bases). Trimming removed 0 bases from V and 7 bases from J, with 10 bases in between. The germline CDR1 and CDR2 sequences are KGHSH and LQKENI. The CDR3 covers 15 residues. The CDR3 bases are TGTGCCAGCTCACCACCGGGGGTTCGGAATTCACCCCTCCACTTT. Translation gives CASSPPGVRNSPLHF.

The chain carries TRBV6-2 or TRBV6-3 and TRBJ2-7, with D maybe TRBD1 (6 bases). Trimming pared 5 bases from V and 0 bases from J, leaving 14 bases between. The germline CDR1 and CDR2 sequences are MNHEY and SVGEGT. CDR3 length equals 15 residues. The CDR3 coding sequence is TGTGCCAGCAGTGAAACAGGGAAGAGCTCCTACGAGCAGTACTTC. Protein: CASSETGKSSYEQYF.

The gene calls are TRBV7-9 and TRBJ2-1; the match to TRBD1 covers 12 bases. Germline V gene data show CDR1 as SEHNR and CDR2 as FQNEAQ (reference sequence). V dropped 5 bases and J dropped 7; count of bases not matched to a gene: 3. This CDR3 has 14 residues. The CDR3 DNA is TGTGCCAGCAGCCGGGGACAGGGGGCTAATGAGCAGTTCTTC. Translated, it gives CASSRGQGANEQFF.

This clonotype appeared many times. The chain uses TRBV19 and TRBJ2-2; D remains unclear. Germline V lookup: CDR1 LNHDA, CDR2 SQIVND (reference sequence). The CDR3 spans 15 residues. V lost 6 bases and J lost 6, with 17 bases in between. CDR3 sequence reads: CASSRNDGRPGELFF. The CDR3 DNA reads as TGTGCCAGTAGCAGAAATGATGGGCGGCCCGGGGAGCTGTTTTTT.

V is TRBV12-3 or TRBV12-4 and J is TRBJ2-3, with TRBD1 identical over 9 bases. The CDR3 consists of 15 residues. The V segment lost 5 bases and the J segment 1 base; nucleotides outside the gene matches: 4. The CDR3 loop reads CASSTGGARTDTQYF. The CDR3 nucleotides read TGTGCCAGCAGTACAGGGGGCGCCCGCACAGATACGCAGTATTTT.

This rearrangement joins TRBV24-1 to TRBJ2-3; 8 nucleotides match TRBD1. Germline V lookup: CDR1 KGHDR, CDR2 SFDVKD. The CDR3 is 15 amino acids. J lost 0 bases, V lost 4 bases, and 2 bases had no gene match. In nucleotides, the CDR3 is TGTGCCACCAGTGACCAGGGGGCTAGCACAGATACGCAGTATTTT. Residues: CATSDQGASTDTQYF.

The chain is built from TRBV5-1 and TRBJ2-6, with D tentatively TRBD1 (6 bases). CDR3 length: 16 amino acids. Germline V CDR1 and CDR2: SGHRS, YFSETQ. The V gene lost 4 bases and the J gene lost 0 bases, with 11 bases spanning the gap. CDR3 loop: CASSRTVRSGANVLTF. The CDR3 DNA follows: TGCGCCAGCAGCCGGACAGTCCGCTCTGGGGCCAACGTCCTGACTTTC.